The rows below give T cell receptor beta chains drawn from one sample of a study of blood T cell dynamics during melanoma immunotherapy. This table comes from immunoSEQ multiplex PCR, and its TCRdb copy is limited to in-frame clones, with some not included. Of some 16,000 clones listed, more than 75% were seen once; the top ten hold approximately 4.3%. The sequences come from blood, collected from a patient treated with checkpoint blockade. The source of these receptors is a human donor with melanoma. Each CDR3 is given with its conserved first and last residue. A D gene is named only where the DNA matches it firmly. Clone sizes are given selectively: once, few, many, or a class where the clone is expanded.

TRBD1	NA	TRBJ1-5	TRBV10-3	CAISQQGAGQPQHF	TGTGCCATCAGTCAACAGGGGGCTGGACAGCCCCAGCATTTT
TRBD2	NA	TRBJ2-7	TRBV7-2	CASRLSGGPSYEQYF	TGTGCCAGCAGACTCAGCGGGGGGCCGTCCTACGAGCAGTACTTC
TRBD1	once	TRBJ1-6	TRBV28	CASSSTWTGKNSPLHF	TGTGCCAGCAGTTCTACTTGGACAGGGAAAAACTCACCCCTCCACTTT
NA	NA	TRBJ2-7	TRBV6-1	CASSIRTETYEQYF	TGTGCCAGCAGCATTCGTACAGAAACCTACGAGCAGTACTTC
TRBD2	once	TRBJ2-3	TRBV6-5	CASSTSGGASDTQYF	TGTGCCAGCAGTACTAGCGGGGGGGCGTCGGATACGCAGTATTTT
NA	NA	TRBJ2-4	TRBV5-1	CASSRDDRAKNIQYF	TGCGCCAGCAGCAGGGACGACAGAGCCAAAAACATTCAGTACTTC
TRBD2	NA	TRBJ2-1	TRBV18	CASSPGDGLAQEQFF	TGTGCCAGCTCACCCGGCGACGGACTAGCCCAAGAGCAGTTCTTC
NA	NA	TRBJ2-3	TRBV12-5	CASGWGGYTDTQYF	TGTGCTAGTGGTTGGGGGGGCTACACAGATACGCAGTATTTT
TRBD1	NA	TRBJ2-7	TRBV6-6	CASSRDRGTHEQYF	TGTGCCAGCAGTCGGGACAGAGGTACCCACGAGCAGTACTTC
NA	NA	TRBJ2-4	TRBV4-1	CASSQDQVLRAKNIQYF	TGCGCCAGCAGCCAAGATCAAGTGCTCAGGGCCAAAAACATTCAGTACTTC
NA	NA	TRBJ1-5	TRBV6-1	CASSLRTGQPQHF	TGTGCCAGCAGCCTAAGAACAGGTCAGCCCCAGCATTTT
NA	NA	TRBJ2-1	TRBV9	CASSPHYNEQFF	TGTGCCAGCAGCCCCCACTACAATGAGCAGTTCTTC
NA	NA	TRBJ1-2	TRBV5-1	CASGEIPANYGYTF	TGCGCCAGCGGAGAGATTCCGGCTAACTATGGCTACACCTTC
NA	few	TRBJ2-2	TRBV13	CASRRSLAGTGELFF	TGTGCCAGCAGAAGGAGCCTTGCGGGCACCGGGGAGCTGTTTTTT
TRBD2	NA	TRBJ2-1	TRBV11-2	CASSHAGRGGPYEQFF	TGTGCCAGCAGCCACGCGGGGCGGGGGGGCCCCTATGAGCAGTTCTTC
NA	NA	TRBJ1-1	TRBV15	CATSRDLPRGGEAFF	TGTGCCACCAGCAGAGATCTCCCCCGAGGGGGTGAAGCTTTCTTT
NA	NA	TRBJ1-5	TRBV27	CASSRGPRGDQPQHF	TGTGCCAGCAGCCGAGGGCCAAGGGGGGATCAGCCCCAGCATTTT
TRBD1	NA	TRBJ2-5	TRBV4-2	CASSHPTGGAETQYF	TGTGCCAGCAGCCATCCGACAGGGGGCGCCGAGACCCAGTACTTC
TRBD1	NA	TRBJ2-3	TRBV11-3	CASSPGQGSNTQYF	TGTGCCAGCAGTCCGGGACAGGGGTCAAATACGCAGTATTTT
TRBD1	NA	TRBJ2-3	TRBV2	CASREDRVSTDTQYF	TGTGCCAGCAGAGAGGACAGGGTTAGCACAGATACGCAGTATTTT
TRBD1	NA	TRBJ2-3	TRBV7-9	CASSPDLGRDRGRNTQYF	TGTGCCAGCAGCCCCGACCTAGGCAGGGACAGGGGACGGAATACGCAGTATTTT
NA	NA	TRBJ1-1	TRBV5-4	CASSRQGNTEAFF	TGTGCCAGCAGCCGGCAGGGGAACACTGAAGCTTTCTTT
TRBD1	NA	TRBJ1-5	TRBV28	CASSVRQGYNQPQHF	TGTGCCAGCAGTGTCAGACAGGGCTATAATCAGCCCCAGCATTTT
TRBD2	NA	TRBJ2-3	TRBV7-9	CASSLTSGGADTQYF	TGTGCCAGCAGCTTAACTAGCGGGGGAGCAGATACGCAGTATTTT
TRBD1	NA	TRBJ1-6	TRBV5-1	CASSLSGQGGAYNSPLHF	TGCGCCAGCAGCTTGAGCGGCCAGGGGGGCGCGTATAATTCACCCCTCCACTTT
TRBD2	NA	TRBJ2-7	TRBV28	CASSPSGSGGTYEQYF	TGTGCCAGCAGTCCCTCGGGTAGCGGGGGGACGTACGAGCAGTACTTC
NA	few	TRBJ2-5	TRBV12-1	CASTPPGKFLKETQYF	TGTGCCAGCACCCCGCCAGGTAAGTTCTTGAAAGAGACCCAGTACTTC
NA	NA	TRBJ2-7	TRBV27	CASSPQGLVAYEQYF	TGTGCCAGCAGCCCCCAGGGGCTAGTCGCCTACGAGCAGTACTTC
NA	NA	TRBJ2-5	TRBV5-1	CASIPTGQRTQYF	TGCGCCAGCATCCCGACTGGGCAGCGGACCCAGTACTTC